This note documents a single TCR beta chain sequence. Authors' processing steps: Amplification from reference gene primers served as the basis for estimated nucleated cell counts. Sequencing used immunoSEQ multiplex PCR; TCRdb keeps in-frame clones, though not all of them. That table supplies the V and J calls and clone size; D and trimming were determined from the DNA. The profile shows about 160,000 clones, 80% to 90% of them singletons. Germline trimming cut 2 bases from V and 1 base from J; bases unmatched to any gene: 7. This CDR3 region has 16 residues. CDR1 LNHDA and CDR2 SQIVND come from the germline V gene (reference sequence). This record belongs to a study of blood T cell repertoires in COVID-19. Across the study: Both acute and convalescent COVID-19 samples were obtained from the United States, Italy and Spain. T cells, B-cell-depleted T cells, or PBMCs provided the cDNA or gDNA that served as material.

The chain employs TRBV19 and TRBJ1-1; 7 bases match TRBD1. The specimen was peripheral blood. This clonotype was obtained from a man between 70 and 80 years old with acute or convalescent COVID-19. CDR3: CASSIQTGAGNTEAFF. The CDR3 DNA reads as TGTGCCAGTAGTATACAAACAGGGGCGGGGAACACTGAAGCTTTCTTT.